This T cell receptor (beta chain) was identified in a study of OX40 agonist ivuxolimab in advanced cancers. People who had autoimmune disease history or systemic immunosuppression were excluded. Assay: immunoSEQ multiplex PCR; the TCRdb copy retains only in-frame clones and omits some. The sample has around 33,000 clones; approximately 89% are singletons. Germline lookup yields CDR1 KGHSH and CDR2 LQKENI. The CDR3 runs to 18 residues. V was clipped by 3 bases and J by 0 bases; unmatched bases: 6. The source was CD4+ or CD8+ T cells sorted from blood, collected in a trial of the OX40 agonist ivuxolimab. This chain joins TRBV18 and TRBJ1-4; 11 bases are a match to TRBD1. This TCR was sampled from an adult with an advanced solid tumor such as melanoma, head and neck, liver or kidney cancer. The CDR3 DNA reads TGTGCCAGCTCACCCCTTGGGGGACAGGGGGCAACTAATGAAAAACTGTTTTTT. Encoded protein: CASSPLGGQGATNEKLFF.